The 12 T cell receptor beta chains below come from one sample, sequenced in a study of T-cell memory formation after mild COVID-19. TCRdb analysed the 5' RACE reads with MiXCR anew, one entry per CDR3 protein. The sample lists over 10,000 distinct CDR3 sequences, roughly 16% occurring once. Sequenced: PBMCs or a T cell subset sorted from them (not recorded which). These receptors were collected from a man aged 18 to 30 who had mild COVID-19 (a few samples of this study predate the infection). Cell type and time point are not known.

Ten or more counts support this clonotype. CDR3 nucleotide sequence: TGTGCCAGCAGCCTATCCGGTGGGGGACCAGATACGCAGTATTTT. This codes for CASSLSGGGPDTQYF. This chain joins TRBV6-6 and TRBJ2-3; either TRBD1 or TRBD2 may supply D (5 bases each). This CDR3 contains 15 residues. Germline V gives CDR1 MNHNY, CDR2 SVGAGI (reference sequence). Trimming took 6 bases from V and 4 from J, leaving 17 bases between them.

In its sample, this clonotype was seen a few times. CDR3 protein: CASSQLPLQGFGYEQYF. CDR3 nucleotide sequence: TGCGCCAGCAGCCAACTTCCTCTACAGGGTTTTGGCTACGAGCAGTACTTC. This chain links TRBV4-1 with TRBJ2-7; TRBD1 is a possible D gene (6 bases). Trimming shortened V by 2 bases and J by 3 bases, and 20 bases separated the two germline ends. Looked up from germline, CDR1 is MGHRA and CDR2 is YSYEKL. The CDR3 runs to 17 residues.

The table lists this clonotype with many counts. This rearrangement joins TRBV4-1 to TRBJ1-6; D ambiguous. The CDR3 is made up of 12 amino acids. V dropped 8 bases and J dropped 4 bases, with 6 bases sitting between them. CDR1 and CDR2 (germline): MGHRA, YSYEKL. DNA for the CDR3: TGCGCCAGCGGAAGTTATAATTCACCCCTCCACTTT. Translating it yields CASGSYNSPLHF.

V usage is TRBV4-1 and J usage is TRBJ2-7; the match to TRBD2 covers 12 bases. The V gene end was trimmed by 0 bases and the J gene end by 4 bases; junction bases not matched to a gene: 16. Germline CDR1 MGHRA, CDR2 YSYEKL. The CDR3 is made up of 20 amino acids. CDR3 protein: CASSQESAGLAGGDYYEQYF. The CDR3 nucleotides read TGCGCCAGCAGCCAAGAGAGCGCAGGGCTAGCGGGGGGGGACTATTACGAGCAGTACTTC.

This clonotype has at least ten counts. This sequence joins TRBV28 and TRBJ2-7; tentative D call: TRBD1 (6 bases). This CDR3 is 15 amino acids long. CDR1 and CDR2 from the germline V gene are MDHEN and SYDVKM. V lost 7 bases and J lost 3, with 19 bases in between. CDR3 loop: CASTGEFPLGYEQYF. The CDR3 DNA sequence: TGTGCCAGCACAGGGGAATTTCCACTCGGCTACGAGCAGTACTTC.

V is TRBV27 and J is TRBJ2-1, with 12 positions matching TRBD2. J lost 4 bases, V lost 5 bases, and 6 bases had no gene match. CDR3 length equals 16 residues. Germline V gives CDR1 MNHEY, CDR2 SMNVEV (reference sequence). The CDR3 here is CASSPGTSGFYNEQFF. For the CDR3, the DNA is TGTGCCAGCAGTCCCGGGACTAGCGGGTTTTACAATGAGCAGTTCTTC.

The sample holds many counts of this clonotype. The CDR3 protein is CAISELAGGNLVTPDTQYF. CDR3 DNA sequence: TGTGCCATCAGTGAGCTAGCGGGGGGCAATTTAGTCACGCCAGATACGCAGTATTTT. The chain employs TRBV10-3 and TRBJ2-3, with TRBD2 matching 11 bases. Germline V gene lookup returns CDR1 ENHRY and CDR2 SYGVKD. The J segment lost 4 bases and the V segment lost 2 bases, leaving 14 bases of the junction unmatched. This CDR3 has 19 residues.

The J gene is TRBJ1-1, the V gene TRBV7-9; D unclear. CDR3 length: 14 amino acids. Germline-derived CDR1 and CDR2 are SEHNR and FQNEAQ (reference sequence). The V end lost 5 bases, the J end lost 8 bases, and 18 bases lay between the germline ends. CDR3 DNA: TGTGCCAGCAGCATACCACTGGAGGGTCTGGAAGCTTTCTTT. Amino acid sequence: CASSIPLEGLEAFF.

The chain links TRBV7-2 to TRBJ1-1, with D unclear. Germline-derived CDR1 and CDR2 are SGHTA and FQGNSA. Trimming left V 1 base short and J 1 base short, with 4 bases between. This CDR3 is built from 13 residues. The CDR3 reads CASSLERNTEAFF. The DNA for the CDR3 is TGTGCCAGCAGCTTAGAACGGAACACTGAAGCTTTCTTT.

This clonotype has a count of ten or more. V is TRBV4-1 and J is TRBJ1-1; D uncertain. Germline V lookup: CDR1 MGHRA, CDR2 YSYEKL. There are 15 residues in the CDR3. V lost 4 bases and J 0 bases, leaving 12 bases between the germline ends. Here the CDR3 DNA reads TGCGCCAGCAGCCCAGTTGGGGAACTGAACACTGAAGCTTTCTTT. Amino acids: CASSPVGELNTEAFF.

The rearrangement links TRBV6-5 to TRBJ2-1, with D possibly TRBD1 on 6 matching bases. The CDR3 extends over 15 amino acids. The germline V gene encodes CDR1 MNHEY and CDR2 SVGAGI. Trimming took 3 bases from V and 9 from J, leaving 18 bases between them. The CDR3 reads CASSYSRGPQGEQFF. CDR3 nucleotides: TGTGCCAGCAGTTATAGCAGGGGCCCTCAGGGTGAGCAGTTCTTC.

This clonotype was counted many times. This rearrangement joins TRBV15 to TRBJ1-5; tentative D call: TRBD1 (6 bases). The CDR3 sequence is 12 residues long. The V gene's germline CDR1 is LNHNV and CDR2 YYDKDF (reference sequence). Trimming pared 5 bases from V and 7 bases from J, leaving 9 bases between. The CDR3 reads CATSPQGQPQHF. CDR3 sequence (DNA): TGTGCCACCAGCCCACAGGGACAGCCCCAGCATTTT.